Each of the 30 T cell receptor beta chains below was sequenced from the same sample in a study of T cell repertoires and Cas9 in healthy adults. The protocol was immunoSEQ multiplex PCR, while the TCRdb copy is restricted to in-frame clones and leaves out a portion. This repertoire shows 20,000 to 25,000 clones, 90% found once; its top ten account for roughly 0.7%. The sequenced material came from CD4+ effector T cells (CD127+, CD25-, CD137-, CD154-) from PBMCs; culture status not recorded. Source of these receptors: a human donor in good health.

The chain recombines TRBV19 with TRBJ2-2; no clear D gene. The ends were cut back, 7 bases at V and 4 bases at J, with 7 bases in the middle. From germline, CDR1 is LNHDA and CDR2 SQIVND (reference sequence). The CDR3 consists of 12 residues. CDR3 sequence: CASTEPTGELFF. The CDR3 bases are TGTGCCAGTACCGAGCCCACCGGGGAGCTGTTTTTT.

The V call is TRBV7-9, the J call TRBJ1-2; the D is unclear. The CDR3 spans 14 residues. CDR1 and CDR2 from the germline V gene are SEHNR and FQNEAQ (reference sequence). The V end lost 1 base, the J end lost 4 bases, and 10 bases lay between the germline ends. The CDR3 protein is CASSLVGSSYGYTF. In DNA, the CDR3 is TGTGCCAGCAGCTTAGTTGGCAGTTCCTATGGCTACACCTTC. The variable domain in full, completed from reference TRBV7-9 and TRBJ1-2, reads DTGVSQNPRHKITKRGQNVTFRCDPISEHNRLYWYRQTLGQGPEFLTYFQNEAQLEKSRLLSDRFSAERPKGSFSTLEIQRTEQGDSAMYLCASSLVGSSYGYTFGSGTRLTVV.

The CDR3 is CASRTPGRSNEKLFF. In DNA form, the CDR3 reads TGTGCCAGCAGGACACCGGGACGGTCGAATGAAAAACTGTTTTTT. The gene calls are TRBV6-1 and TRBJ1-4; D is perhaps TRBD1 (5 bases). Germline CDR1 reads MNHNS; CDR2 reads SASEGT. Trimming took off 6 bases at V and 5 bases at J, with 16 bases between the two ends. This CDR3 spans 15 amino acids.

This sequence joins TRBV7-5 and TRBJ1-2; the DNA was not used to check the table's D call, TRBD1. TRBV7-5 is designated a pseudogene. The CDR3 consists of 13 residues. The CDR3 protein is CVRSPDRGHGYTF. CDR3 nucleotide sequence: TGTGTCAGAAGCCCGGACAGGGGGCATGGCTACACCTTC.

The chain recombines TRBV28 with TRBJ1-4, with a tentative D call TRBD1 (6 bases). With 4 bases removed from V and 8 bases from J, the gap between germline ends came to 17 bases. This CDR3 region has 15 residues. CDR1 is MDHEN, CDR2 SYDVKM, per germline. CDR3 in amino acids: CASSSQTGLGEKLFF. The CDR3 coding sequence is TGTGCCAGCAGTTCCCAGACAGGTCTTGGAGAAAAACTGTTTTTT.

The V gene is TRBV30, the J gene TRBJ1-3; 12 nucleotides match TRBD1. V lost 5 bases and J lost 1; bases outside the gene matches: 3. Germline V CDR1 and CDR2: GTSNPN, SVGIG (reference sequence). The CDR3 is made up of 15 amino acids. In nucleotides, the CDR3 is TGTGCCTGGGGGACAGGGGGCAGTTCTGGAAACACCATATATTTT. Translating gives CAWGTGGSSGNTIYF.

The CDR3 DNA reads TGTGCCAGCAGTCTTCACAGGAGAAATGAGCAGTTCTTC. Translated, it gives CASSLHRRNEQFF. The chain employs TRBV6-1 and TRBJ2-1, with a possible D match to TRBD1 (5 bases). Germline assignment: CDR1 MNHNS and CDR2 SASEGT. The CDR3 contains 13 residues. The V end lost 5 bases, the J end lost 7 bases, and 12 bases lay between the germline ends.

V is TRBV6-1 and J is TRBJ1-5, with TRBD1 identical over 7 bases. Germline V CDR1 and CDR2: MNHNS, SASEGT. Trimming at V came to 5 bases and at J to 2 bases, leaving 3 bases not matched to a gene. The CDR3 is 14 amino acids. The CDR3 sequence is CASSWTGGNQPQHF. DNA for the CDR3: TGTGCCAGCAGTTGGACAGGAGGCAATCAGCCCCAGCATTTT.

This clone came up a few times. The rearrangement links TRBV5-1 to TRBJ2-3; D remains unclear. The CDR3 covers 16 residues. Trimming shortened V by 0 bases and J by 1 base, and 12 bases separated the two germline ends. The V gene's germline CDR1 is SGHRS and CDR2 YFSETQ. In nucleotides, the CDR3 is TGCGCCAGCAGCTTGGTTGCGGTAGGTGGCACAGATACGCAGTATTTT. This codes for CASSLVAVGGTDTQYF.

The V gene is TRBV11-2, the J gene TRBJ1-1; D is possibly TRBD1 (6 bases). Germline CDR1 reads SGHAT; CDR2 reads FQNNGV. This CDR3 is built from 14 residues. Trimming stripped 5 bases from V and 10 bases from J, with 20 bases between. The CDR3 loop is CASSVGTGTILAFF. The CDR3 nucleotides are TGTGCCAGCAGCGTCGGGACCGGGACAATCCTAGCTTTCTTT.

This clone was detected only once. The rearrangement joins TRBV30 to TRBJ2-5; 7 nucleotides line up with TRBD2. V lost 5 bases to trimming and J lost 5 bases; unmatched junction nucleotides: 8. Germline loops: CDR1 GTSNPN, CDR2 SVGIG (reference sequence). This CDR3 contains 13 residues. CDR3 in amino acids: CAWGGLHGETQYF. Here the CDR3 DNA reads TGTGCCTGGGGGGGACTACACGGGGAGACCCAGTACTTC.

The chain carries TRBV6-6 and TRBJ2-7, with D unclear. Trimming took 5 bases from V and 0 from J, leaving 14 bases between them. The germline V gene encodes CDR1 MNHNY and CDR2 SVGAGI (reference sequence). The CDR3 loop spans 15 amino acids. The chain's CDR3 is CASSPRPRSSYEQYF. The CDR3 coding sequence is TGTGCCAGCAGTCCCAGACCCAGGAGCTCCTACGAGCAGTACTTC.

The V gene is TRBV9, the J gene TRBJ1-1; D gene unclear. Germline loops: CDR1 SGDLS, CDR2 YYNGEE. This CDR3 comprises 14 residues. V lost 3 bases and J lost 0, with 9 bases in between. For the CDR3, the DNA is TGTGCCAGCAGCGGTACAGATTTGAACACTGAAGCTTTCTTT. Translation: CASSGTDLNTEAFF.

The CDR3 DNA sequence: TGTGCCAGCAGCTTAGCGCGGGGACAGGGGAGCTCCTATAATTCACCCCTCCACTTT. Protein product: CASSLARGQGSSYNSPLHF. The J gene is TRBJ1-6, the V gene TRBV7-6, with 10 bases fitting TRBD1. Trimming removed 0 bases from V and 0 bases from J; junction bases left unmatched: 5. The CDR3 is 19 residues long. Germline assignment: CDR1 SGHVS and CDR2 FNYEAQ.

This clone was picked up one time. The V call is TRBV30, the J call TRBJ2-7, with D tentatively TRBD1 (5 bases). Germline lookup yields CDR1 GTSNPN and CDR2 SVGIG (reference sequence). The CDR3 sequence is 12 residues long. The ends were cut back, 4 bases at V and 3 bases at J, with 10 bases in the middle. CDR3 DNA: TGTGCCTGGACTGGTAGGGGCTACGAGCAGTACTTC. This translates into CAWTGRGYEQYF.

The chain has TRBV30 and TRBJ2-2; TRBD2 matches 9 bases. The germline gives CDR1 GTSNPN, CDR2 SVGIG (reference sequence). The CDR3 covers 18 residues. The junction had 17 bases not matched to a gene; V was cut back by 3 bases and J by 6 bases. The CDR3, as DNA: TGTGCCTGGAGGGGTGCGGGGGGGCGCGGTCCTAAGGCCGGGGAGCTGTTTTTT. Protein sequence: CAWRGAGGRGPKAGELFF.

V and J are TRBV19 and TRBJ1-1, with D uncertain. V lost 9 bases and J 1 base, leaving 15 bases between the germline ends. Looked up from germline, CDR1 is LNHDA and CDR2 is SQIVND (reference sequence). The length of the CDR3 is 14 residues. The CDR3 bases are TGTGCCAGCCATGGCGGAAGGGCGAACACTGAAGCTTTCTTT. This gives the protein CASHGGRANTEAFF.

The chain joins TRBV7-2 to TRBJ1-1; 10 bases fit TRBD1. Germline CDR1 and CDR2: SGHTA and FQGNSA. V lost 1 base, J lost 3 bases, and 2 bases stayed unmatched. CDR3 length equals 15 residues. CDR3: CASSLDGTGDTEAFF. The CDR3 nucleotides read TGTGCCAGCAGCTTAGATGGGACAGGGGACACTGAAGCTTTCTTT.

A remark on this clone: Germline and junction disagree at one end, which may indicate a read error. Other DNA sequences from this sample encode an identical CDR3 as well. The gene calls are TRBV28 and TRBJ2-3; the D is unclear. Germline CDR1 MDHEN, CDR2 SYDVKM. The CDR3 spans 14 residues. The CDR3 nucleotides read TGTGCTAGCAGTCCGCTGCGGTACACAGATACGCAGTATTTT. This codes for CASSPLRYTDTQYF.

J is TRBJ2-7 and V is TRBV6-5; 8 nucleotides agree with TRBD1. This CDR3 spans 13 amino acids. Trimming at V came to 5 bases and at J to 4 bases, leaving 4 bases not matched to a gene. The germline V gene has CDR1 MNHEY and CDR2 SVGAGI. The CDR3 DNA follows: TGTGCCAGCAGTCCACAGGGGGAGTACGAGCAGTACTTC. Residues: CASSPQGEYEQYF.

The V gene is TRBV27, the J gene TRBJ2-3; D is unclear. From germline, CDR1 is MNHEY and CDR2 SMNVEV (reference sequence). The CDR3 has 17 residues. V was cut by 4 bases and J by 7 bases, with 24 bases left in between. As DNA, the CDR3 is TGTGCCAGCAGTTCATTACCAAAACTTATCGCCAGGTATACGCAGTATTTT. Translation: CASSSLPKLIARYTQYF.

The gene calls are TRBV7-9 and TRBJ1-4; 7 nucleotides line up with TRBD1. This CDR3 contains 14 residues. The germline V gene encodes CDR1 SEHNR and CDR2 FQNEAQ (reference sequence). J gave up 7 bases and V 6 bases, and 8 bases lay outside the gene matches. In nucleotides, the CDR3 is TGTGCCAGCAGTGAACAGGGGAGGGTTGAAAAACTGTTTTTT. Translating gives CASSEQGRVEKLFF.

The rearrangement uses TRBV29-1 and TRBJ1-1; maybe TRBD1 (6 bases). V shed 7 bases and J shed 5 bases, with 17 bases lying between them. This CDR3 contains 13 residues. Germline V gives CDR1 SQVTM, CDR2 ANQGSEA. The CDR3 is CSGGDTGGTEAFF. The CDR3 DNA is TGCAGCGGAGGGGACACCGGAGGGACTGAAGCTTTCTTT.

The V call is TRBV7-8, the J call TRBJ2-7; D gene ambiguous. Germline V lookup: CDR1 SGHVS, CDR2 FQNEAQ. V was clipped by 4 bases and J by 1 base, with 17 bases between them. This CDR3 is 16 amino acids long. CDR3 in amino acids: CASSSTRFQPSYEQYF. The CDR3 DNA reads TGTGCCAGCAGCTCCACCCGGTTCCAGCCATCCTACGAGCAGTACTTC.

This clone has just one count. The V and J genes are TRBV19 and TRBJ1-2; 8 bases are shared with TRBD1. The germline V gene encodes CDR1 LNHDA and CDR2 SQIVND (reference sequence). The CDR3 spans 12 residues. V lost 6 bases to trimming and J lost 8 bases; unmatched junction nucleotides: 5. The DNA of the CDR3 is TGTGCCAGTAGCCGGACAGGGTCGGGCTACACCTTC. It translates to CASSRTGSGYTF.

The chain employs TRBV11-3 and TRBJ2-7, with a tentative D call TRBD1 (6 bases). Germline CDR1 and CDR2: SGHNT and YENEEA. The CDR3 is made up of 13 amino acids. Trimming pared 5 bases from V and 9 bases from J, leaving 17 bases between. The CDR3 sequence is CASSPGTSGGQYF. In DNA, the CDR3 is TGTGCCAGCAGCCCGGGGACATCCGGCGGGCAGTACTTC.

This clone was seen only once. V gene TRBV7-2 combines with J gene TRBJ2-4, with D tentatively TRBD1 (5 bases). Germline CDR1 SGHTA, CDR2 FQGNSA. There are 13 residues in the CDR3. Deletions cut 4 bases from V and 9 bases from J, with 13 bases between. The CDR3 spells CASSSGLRGIQYF. CDR3 nucleotide sequence: TGTGCCAGCAGCTCCGGGTTAAGGGGCATTCAGTACTTC.

The chain couples TRBV4-1 to TRBJ1-4; a possible D gene is TRBD1 (6 bases). Between the trimmed V and J ends, which lost 4 bases and 4 bases, there was a span of 25 bases. The CDR3 is 19 amino acids. The germline V gene encodes CDR1 MGHRA and CDR2 YSYEKL. DNA of the CDR3: TGCGCCAGCAGCCGAGGGACCGGACAGAGTTCGGGACGTAATGAAAAACTGTTTTTT. Amino acids: CASSRGTGQSSGRNEKLFF.

The gene calls are TRBV5-4 and TRBJ1-1; the match to TRBD1 covers 7 bases. Germline values: CDR1 SGHNT, CDR2 YYREEE (reference sequence). The V gene end was trimmed by 3 bases and the J gene end by 1 base; junction bases not matched to a gene: 0. This CDR3 has 13 amino acids. The CDR3 DNA sequence: TGTGCCAGCAGCTGGGACAGGAACACTGAAGCTTTCTTT. Protein sequence: CASSWDRNTEAFF.

The chain links TRBV7-2 to TRBJ2-1; 9 bases are a match to TRBD2. J gave up 8 bases and V 2 bases, and 1 base lay outside the gene matches. Germline assignment: CDR1 SGHTA and CDR2 FQGNSA. The CDR3 is 13 amino acids. CDR3 nucleotides: TGTGCCAGCAGCTTATGGACTAGCGATGAGCAGTTCTTC. Translation: CASSLWTSDEQFF.